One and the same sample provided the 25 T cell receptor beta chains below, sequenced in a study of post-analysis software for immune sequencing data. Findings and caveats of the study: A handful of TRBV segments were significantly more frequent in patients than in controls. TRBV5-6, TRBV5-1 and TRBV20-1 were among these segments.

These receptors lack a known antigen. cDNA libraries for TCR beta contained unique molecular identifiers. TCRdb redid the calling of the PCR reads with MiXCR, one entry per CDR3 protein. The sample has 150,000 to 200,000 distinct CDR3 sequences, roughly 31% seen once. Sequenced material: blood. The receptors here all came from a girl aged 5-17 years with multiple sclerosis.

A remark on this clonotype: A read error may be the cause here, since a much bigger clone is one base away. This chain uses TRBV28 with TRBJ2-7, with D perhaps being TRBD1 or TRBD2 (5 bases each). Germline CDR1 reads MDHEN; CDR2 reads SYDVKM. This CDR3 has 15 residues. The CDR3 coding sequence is TGTACCACCCACAACAGGAGGCTAAGCTCCTACGAGCAGTACTTC. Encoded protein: CTTHNRRLSSYEQYF.

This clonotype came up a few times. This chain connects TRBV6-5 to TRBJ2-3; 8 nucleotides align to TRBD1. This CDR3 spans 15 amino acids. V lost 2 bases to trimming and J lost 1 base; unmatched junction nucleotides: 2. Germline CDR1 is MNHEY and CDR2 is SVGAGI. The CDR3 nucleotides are TGTGCCAGCAGTTACGAGGGACAGGGCACAGATACGCAGTATTTT. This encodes CASSYEGQGTDTQYF.

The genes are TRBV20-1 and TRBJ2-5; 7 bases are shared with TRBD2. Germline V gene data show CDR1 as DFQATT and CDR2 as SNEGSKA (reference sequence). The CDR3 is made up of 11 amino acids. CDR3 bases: TGCAGCAGACTAGCTCGTGAGACCCAGTACTTC. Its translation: CSRLARETQYF.

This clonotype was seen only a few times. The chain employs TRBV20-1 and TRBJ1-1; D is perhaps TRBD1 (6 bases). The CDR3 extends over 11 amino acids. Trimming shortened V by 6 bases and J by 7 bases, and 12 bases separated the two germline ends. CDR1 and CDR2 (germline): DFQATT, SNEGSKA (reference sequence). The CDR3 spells CSAVSGVEAFF. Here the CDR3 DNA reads TGCAGTGCCGTCTCAGGGGTTGAAGCTTTCTTT.

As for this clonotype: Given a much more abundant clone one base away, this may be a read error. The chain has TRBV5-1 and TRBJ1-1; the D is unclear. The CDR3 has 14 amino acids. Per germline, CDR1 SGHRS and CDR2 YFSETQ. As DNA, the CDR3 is TGCGCCAGCGGCTTAAGGCCCCCGAACACTGAAGCTTTCTTT. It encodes CASGLRPPNTEAFF.

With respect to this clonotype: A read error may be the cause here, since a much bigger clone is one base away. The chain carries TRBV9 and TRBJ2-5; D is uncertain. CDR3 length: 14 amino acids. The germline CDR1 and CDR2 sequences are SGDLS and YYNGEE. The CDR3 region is CAGSVDTTQETQYF. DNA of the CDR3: TGTGCCGGCAGCGTAGACACTACCCAAGAGACCCAGTACTTC.

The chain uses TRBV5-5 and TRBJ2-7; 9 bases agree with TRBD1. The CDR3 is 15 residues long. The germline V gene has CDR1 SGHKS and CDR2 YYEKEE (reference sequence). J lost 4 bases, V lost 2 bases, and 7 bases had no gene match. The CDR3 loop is CASSLSGTGMYEQYF. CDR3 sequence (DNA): TGTGCCAGCAGCTTATCAGGGACAGGGATGTACGAGCAGTACTTC.

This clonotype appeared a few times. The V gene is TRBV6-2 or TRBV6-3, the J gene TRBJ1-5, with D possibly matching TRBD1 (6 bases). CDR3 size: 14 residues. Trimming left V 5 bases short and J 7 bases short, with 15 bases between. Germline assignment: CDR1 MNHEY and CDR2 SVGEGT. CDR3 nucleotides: TGTGCCAGCAGTCCTGGAGCAGGGGAGCAGCCCCAGCATTTT. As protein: CASSPGAGEQPQHF.

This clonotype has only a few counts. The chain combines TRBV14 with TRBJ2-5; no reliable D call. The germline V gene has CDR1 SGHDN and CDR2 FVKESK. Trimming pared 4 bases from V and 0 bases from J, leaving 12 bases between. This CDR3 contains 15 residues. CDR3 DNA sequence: TGTGCCAGCAGCCCGCCGACAACGTACCAAGAGACCCAGTACTTC. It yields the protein CASSPPTTYQETQYF.

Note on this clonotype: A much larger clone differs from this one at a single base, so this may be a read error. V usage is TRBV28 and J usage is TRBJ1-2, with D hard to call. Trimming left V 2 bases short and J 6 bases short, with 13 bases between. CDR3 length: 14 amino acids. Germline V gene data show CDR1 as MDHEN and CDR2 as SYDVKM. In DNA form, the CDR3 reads TGTGCCAGCAGTTTACCCCTGGGGTGTGATGGCTACACCTTC. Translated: CASSLPLGCDGYTF.

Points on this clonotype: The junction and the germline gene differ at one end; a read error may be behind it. The CDR3 coding sequence is TGTGCCAGTAGCCATCGCAGGGCCTACTCTGGAAACACCATATATTTT. Translation gives CASSHRRAYSGNTIYF. The J gene is TRBJ1-3, the V gene TRBV3-1; maybe TRBD1 (5 bases). Germline CDR1 reads LGHDT; CDR2 reads YNNKEL (reference sequence). The CDR3 has 16 amino acids.

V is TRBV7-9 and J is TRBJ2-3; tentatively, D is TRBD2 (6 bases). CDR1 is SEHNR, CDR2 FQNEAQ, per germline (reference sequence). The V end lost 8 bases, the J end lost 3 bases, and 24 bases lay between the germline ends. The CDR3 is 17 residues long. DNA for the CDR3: TGTGCCAGCCTTGGAAGGATCGGGAGCGTCATGACAGATACGCAGTATTTT. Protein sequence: CASLGRIGSVMTDTQYF.

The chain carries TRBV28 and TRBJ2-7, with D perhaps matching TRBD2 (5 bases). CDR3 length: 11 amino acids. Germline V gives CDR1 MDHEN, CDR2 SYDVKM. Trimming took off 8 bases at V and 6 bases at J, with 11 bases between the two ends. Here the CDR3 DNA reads TGTGCCAGCGCCGCTCGGGGCGAGCAGTACTTC. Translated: CASAARGEQYF.

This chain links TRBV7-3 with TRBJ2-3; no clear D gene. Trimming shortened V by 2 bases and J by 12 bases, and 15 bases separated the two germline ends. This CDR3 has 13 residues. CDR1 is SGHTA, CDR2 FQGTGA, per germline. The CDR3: CASSLGDSPAQYF. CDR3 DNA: TGTGCCAGCAGCTTAGGCGACTCCCCCGCCCAGTATTTT.

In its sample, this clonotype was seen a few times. DNA of the CDR3: TGTGCCAGCAGACAGGGGGTGGATACGCAGTATTTT. This translates into CASRQGVDTQYF. The chain uses TRBV5-5 and TRBJ2-3; TRBD1 agrees at 8 bases. The J segment lost 6 bases and the V segment lost 5 bases, leaving 2 bases of the junction unmatched. The CDR3 totals 12 residues. The germline V gene encodes CDR1 SGHKS and CDR2 YYEKEE (reference sequence).

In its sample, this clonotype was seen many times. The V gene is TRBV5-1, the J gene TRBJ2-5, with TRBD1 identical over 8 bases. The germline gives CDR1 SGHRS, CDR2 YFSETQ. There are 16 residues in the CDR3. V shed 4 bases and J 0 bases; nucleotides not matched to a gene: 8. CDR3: CASSPGTGGYQETQYF. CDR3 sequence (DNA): TGCGCCAGCAGCCCCGGTACAGGGGGGTACCAAGAGACCCAGTACTTC.

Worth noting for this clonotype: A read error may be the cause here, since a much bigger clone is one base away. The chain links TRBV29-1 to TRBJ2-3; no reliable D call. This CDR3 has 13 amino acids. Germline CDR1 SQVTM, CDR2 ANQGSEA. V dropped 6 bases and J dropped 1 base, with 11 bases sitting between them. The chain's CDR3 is CSVPPGGTDTQYF. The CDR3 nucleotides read TGCAGCGTACCCCCGGGCGGCACAGATACGCAGTATTTT.

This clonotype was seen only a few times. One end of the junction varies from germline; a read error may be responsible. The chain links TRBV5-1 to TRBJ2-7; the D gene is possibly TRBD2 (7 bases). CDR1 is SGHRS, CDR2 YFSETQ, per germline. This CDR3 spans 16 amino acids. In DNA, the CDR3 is TGCGCCGGCAGACGCCCGGGGAGGGACATCTCCTACGAGCAGTACTTC. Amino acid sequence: CAGRRPGRDISYEQYF.

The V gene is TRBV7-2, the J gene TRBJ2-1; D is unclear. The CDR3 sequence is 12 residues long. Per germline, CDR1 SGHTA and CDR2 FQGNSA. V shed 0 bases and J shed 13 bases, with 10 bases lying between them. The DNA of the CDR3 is TGTGCCAGCAGCTTAGCCTCTAGTGCCCAGTTCTTC. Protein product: CASSLASSAQFF.

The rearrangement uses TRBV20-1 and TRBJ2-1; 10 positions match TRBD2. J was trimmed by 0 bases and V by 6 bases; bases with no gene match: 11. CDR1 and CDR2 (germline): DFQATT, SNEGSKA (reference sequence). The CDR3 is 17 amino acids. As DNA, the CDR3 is TGCAGTGCGGACGGGACTAGCGATACGGGCTCCTACAATGAGCAGTTCTTC. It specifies CSADGTSDTGSYNEQFF.

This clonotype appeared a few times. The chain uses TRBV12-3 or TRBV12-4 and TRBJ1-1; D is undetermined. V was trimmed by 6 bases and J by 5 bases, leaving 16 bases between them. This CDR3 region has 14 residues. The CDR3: CASRSSEEGTEAFF. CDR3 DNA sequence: TGTGCCAGCAGATCGAGCGAAGAAGGGACTGAAGCTTTCTTT.

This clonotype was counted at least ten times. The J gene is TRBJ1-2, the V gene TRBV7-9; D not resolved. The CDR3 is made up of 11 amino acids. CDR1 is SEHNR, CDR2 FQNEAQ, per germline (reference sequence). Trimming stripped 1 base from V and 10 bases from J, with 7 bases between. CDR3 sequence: CASSLGRTYTF. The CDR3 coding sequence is TGTGCCAGCAGCTTAGGCAGGACCTACACCTTC.

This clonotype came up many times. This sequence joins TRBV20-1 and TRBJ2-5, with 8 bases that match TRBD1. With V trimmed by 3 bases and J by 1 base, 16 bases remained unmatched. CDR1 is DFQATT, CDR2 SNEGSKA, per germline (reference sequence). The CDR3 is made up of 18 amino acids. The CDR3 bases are TGCAGTGCTAGGGGCAACAAGATTGGACAGGGTCCCCAAGAGACCCAGTACTTC. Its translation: CSARGNKIGQGPQETQYF.

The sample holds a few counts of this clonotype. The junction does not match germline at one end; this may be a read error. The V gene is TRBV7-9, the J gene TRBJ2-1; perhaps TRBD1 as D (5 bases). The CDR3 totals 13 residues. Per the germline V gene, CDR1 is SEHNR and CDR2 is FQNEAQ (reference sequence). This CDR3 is CACSLGADNEQFF. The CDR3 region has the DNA TGTGCCTGCAGCTTAGGGGCGGACAATGAGCAGTTCTTC.

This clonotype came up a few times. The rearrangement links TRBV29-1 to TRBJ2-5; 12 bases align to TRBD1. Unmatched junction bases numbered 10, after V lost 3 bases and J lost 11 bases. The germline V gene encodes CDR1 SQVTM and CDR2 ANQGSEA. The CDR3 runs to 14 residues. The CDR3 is CSVEGGQGADEQYF. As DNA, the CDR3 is TGCAGCGTTGAGGGGGGACAGGGGGCCGATGAGCAGTACTTC.